One and the same sample provided the 10 T cell receptor beta chains below, sequenced in a study of shared clonotypes between healthy human individuals. Sequencing was performed with immunoSEQ multiplex PCR; in TCRdb, only in-frame clones are kept and a portion is missing. The sample records over 700,000 clones, approximately 77% being singletons. Material: memory CD4+ T cells sorted from blood. Subset described: CD45RA-negative fraction. The receptors derive from a woman aged 25-40 years in good health.

This clone was counted between two and nine times. The chain employs TRBV7-9 and TRBJ2-2, with 7 bases fitting TRBD1. Trimming took 2 bases from V and 3 from J; bases not matched to a gene: 6. The CDR3 totals 16 residues. CDR1 and CDR2 (germline): SEHNR, FQNEAQ (reference sequence). CDR3 nucleotides: TGTGCCAGCAGCTTACCAGACAGGGTGGACACCGGGGAGCTGTTTTTT. This translates into CASSLPDRVDTGELFF. The complete variable domain, with remaining parts taken from reference TRBV7-9 and TRBJ2-2, reads DTGVSQNPRHKITKRGQNVTFRCDPISEHNRLYWYRQTLGQGPEFLTYFQNEAQLEKSRLLSDRFSAERPKGSFSTLEIQRTEQGDSAMYLCASSLPDRVDTGELFFGEGSRLTVL.

The gene calls are TRBV5-1 and TRBJ2-7; 9 nucleotides align to TRBD1. The CDR3 is 14 amino acids. The junction had 6 bases not matched to a gene; V was cut back by 3 bases and J by 5 bases. The germline gives CDR1 SGHRS, CDR2 YFSETQ. CDR3 nucleotide sequence: TGCGCCAGCAGCTCCTGGACAGGGGAGGACGAGCAGTACTTC. The encoded protein is CASSSWTGEDEQYF.

The chain is built from TRBV27 and TRBJ2-7; D possibly corresponds to TRBD1 (6 bases). Trimming removed 5 bases from V and 4 bases from J, with 18 bases in between. The germline gives CDR1 MNHEY, CDR2 SMNVEV (reference sequence). This CDR3 spans 15 amino acids. The CDR3 coding sequence is TGTGCCAGCAGTAACACCGGTCAGGGGAATTACGAGCAGTACTTC. Protein product: CASSNTGQGNYEQYF.

The chain has TRBV11-3 and TRBJ2-1; 9 bases map to TRBD2. CDR1 is SGHNT, CDR2 YENEEA, per germline. V shed 0 bases, J shed 2 bases, and the junction held 5 bases outside the gene matches. This CDR3 has 17 amino acids. CDR3 DNA: TGTGCCAGCAGCTTAGACCATAGCGGGAGTCCCTACAATGAGCAGTTCTTC. Its protein is CASSLDHSGSPYNEQFF.

This clone was seen more than once but under ten times. This rearrangement joins TRBV5-1 to TRBJ2-5; TRBD2 aligns across 7 bases. Germline values: CDR1 SGHRS, CDR2 YFSETQ. The CDR3 covers 14 residues. V was clipped by 4 bases and J by 4 bases; unmatched bases: 7. The CDR3 loop reads CASSNDPGGETQYF. CDR3 DNA sequence: TGCGCCAGCAGCAACGATCCGGGGGGAGAGACCCAGTACTTC. Full variable domain (outside the CDR3, taken from reference TRBV5-1 and TRBJ2-5): KAGVTQTPRYLIKTRGQQVTLSCSPISGHRSVSWYQQTPGQGLQFLFEYFSETQRNKGNFPGRFSGRQFSNSRSEMNVSTLELGDSALYLCASSNDPGGETQYFGPGTRLLVL.

This clone was picked up a small number of times. The chain couples TRBV18 to TRBJ1-2, with D hard to call. The CDR3 totals 13 residues. Germline lookup yields CDR1 KGHSH and CDR2 LQKENI. V was trimmed by 5 bases and J by 2 bases, leaving 9 bases between them. The CDR3 loop is CASSIDGNYGYTF. The CDR3 DNA follows: TGTGCCAGCTCAATAGACGGGAACTATGGCTACACCTTC.

The chain has TRBV6-5 and TRBJ1-1, with unresolved D. CDR1 and CDR2 (germline): MNHEY, SVGAGI. V lost 6 bases and J 2 bases, leaving 10 bases between the germline ends. This CDR3 is built from 13 residues. CDR3 protein: CASRYDLNTEAFF. The CDR3 DNA is TGTGCCAGCAGGTATGACTTAAACACTGAAGCTTTCTTT.

The gene calls are TRBV30 and TRBJ1-4; D is uncertain. V lost 2 bases and J lost 4, with 11 bases in between. The CDR3 extends over 14 amino acids. CDR1 is GTSNPN and CDR2 is SVGIG in the germline V gene (reference sequence). CDR3 protein: CAWSHGFFNEKLFF. The DNA for the CDR3 is TGTGCCTGGAGTCATGGGTTCTTTAATGAAAAACTGTTTTTT.

This clone came up a few times. The V gene is TRBV5-1, the J gene TRBJ2-7; D gene ambiguous. Germline assignment: CDR1 SGHRS and CDR2 YFSETQ. V was shortened by 7 bases and J by 4 bases, with 12 bases between the two germline ends. This CDR3 region has 12 residues. The CDR3 nucleotides read TGCGCCAGCGCGGCCGAACGGTACGAGCAGTACTTC. It translates to CASAAERYEQYF.

The table lists this clone with a few counts. The chain recombines TRBV19 with TRBJ1-1; no clear D. The CDR3 sequence is 11 residues long. Germline-derived CDR1 and CDR2 are LNHDA and SQIVND (reference sequence). V was cut by 9 bases and J by 2 bases, with 7 bases left in between. CDR3 nucleotide sequence: TGTGCCAGCAACAGAAACACTGAAGCTTTCTTT. This codes for CASNRNTEAFF. Drawing the rest from reference TRBV19 and TRBJ1-1, the complete variable domain is DGGITQSPKYLFRKEGQNVTLSCEQNLNHDAMYWYRQDPGQGLRLIYYSQIVNDFQKGDIAEGYSVSREKKESFPLTVTSAQKNPTAFYLCASNRNTEAFFGQGTRLTVV.